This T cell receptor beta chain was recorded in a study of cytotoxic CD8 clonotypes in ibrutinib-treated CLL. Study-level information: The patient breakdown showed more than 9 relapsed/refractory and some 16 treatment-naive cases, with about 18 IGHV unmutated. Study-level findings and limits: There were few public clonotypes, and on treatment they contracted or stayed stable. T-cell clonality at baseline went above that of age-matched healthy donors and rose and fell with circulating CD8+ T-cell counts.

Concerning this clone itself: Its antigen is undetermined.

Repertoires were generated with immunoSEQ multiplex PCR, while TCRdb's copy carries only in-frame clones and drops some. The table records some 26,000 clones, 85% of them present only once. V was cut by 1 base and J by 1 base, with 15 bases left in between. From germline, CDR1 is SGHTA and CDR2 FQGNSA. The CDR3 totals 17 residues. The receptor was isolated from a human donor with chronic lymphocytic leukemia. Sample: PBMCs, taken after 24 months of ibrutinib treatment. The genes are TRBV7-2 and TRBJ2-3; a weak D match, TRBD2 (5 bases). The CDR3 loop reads CASSLERGGSGTDTQYF. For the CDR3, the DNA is TGTGCCAGCAGCTTAGAGCGAGGTGGTAGCGGCACAGATACGCAGTATTTT.